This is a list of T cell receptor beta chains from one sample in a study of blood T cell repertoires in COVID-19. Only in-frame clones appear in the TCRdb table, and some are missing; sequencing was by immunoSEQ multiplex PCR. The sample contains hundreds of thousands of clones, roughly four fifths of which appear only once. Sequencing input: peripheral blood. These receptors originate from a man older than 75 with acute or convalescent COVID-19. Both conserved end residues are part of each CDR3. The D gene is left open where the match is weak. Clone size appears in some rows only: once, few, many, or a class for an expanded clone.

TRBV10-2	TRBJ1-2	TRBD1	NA	TGCGCCAGCAGTGAGTCCTTCCCTGGGACAGGGGTTAGCTATGGCTACACCTTC	CASSESFPGTGVSYGYTF
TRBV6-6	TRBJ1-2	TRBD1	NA	TGTGCCAGCAGACCGACGGGACAGGGCAACTATGGCTACACCTTC	CASRPTGQGNYGYTF
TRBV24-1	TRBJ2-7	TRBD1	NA	TGTGCCACCAGTGATTTGCAAGGGACAGGGATCTACGAGCAGTACTTC	CATSDLQGTGIYEQYF
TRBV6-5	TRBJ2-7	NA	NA	TGTGCCAGCACCCCCCGCCGACAGAGCTCCTACGAGCAGTACTTC	CASTPRRQSSYEQYF
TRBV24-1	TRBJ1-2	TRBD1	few	TGTGCCACCAGTGATTTGTGGGCAGGGGGCCCCTATGGCTACACCTTC	CATSDLWAGGPYGYTF
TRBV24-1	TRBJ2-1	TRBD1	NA	TGTGCCACCAGTGATTTGGGGCAGGGGGCGAACTACAATGAGCAGTTCTTC	CATSDLGQGANYNEQFF
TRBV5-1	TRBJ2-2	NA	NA	TGCGCCAGCAGCTTGGCCAGACACAGGGACGTAGCCGGGGAGCTGTTTTTT	CASSLARHRDVAGELFF
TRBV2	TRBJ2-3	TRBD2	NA	TGTGCCCTACAACCATTTCCGGGACTAGCGGGGGACGACGATACGCAGTATTTT	CALQPFPGLAGDDDTQYF
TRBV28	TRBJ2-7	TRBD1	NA	TGTGCCAGCAGTTCGACAGGGGCTGCGGGGTCCTACGAGCAGTACTTC	CASSSTGAAGSYEQYF
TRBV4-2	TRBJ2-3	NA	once	TGTGCCAGCAGCCAAGGAGCGGGCGGGACAGATACGCAGTATTTT	CASSQGAGGTDTQYF
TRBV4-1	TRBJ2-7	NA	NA	TGCGCCAGCAGCCCAGATTTTAATAGCGGCTTTGATTACGAGCAGTACTTC	CASSPDFNSGFDYEQYF
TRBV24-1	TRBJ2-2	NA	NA	TGTGCCACCAGTGATTCCGGGTTGAACACCGGGGAGCTGTTTTTT	CATSDSGLNTGELFF
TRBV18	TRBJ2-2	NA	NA	TGTGCCAGCTCACCACTACTACAGGTGAACACCGGGGAGCTGTTTTTT	CASSPLLQVNTGELFF
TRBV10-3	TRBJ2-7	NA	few	TGTGCCATCAGTGAGATGGGCAGTTCCTACGAGCAGTACTTC	CAISEMGSSYEQYF
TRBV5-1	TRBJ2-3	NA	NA	TGCGCCAGCAGCTTGTCAGGGAGGACAGATACGCAGTATTTT	CASSLSGRTDTQYF
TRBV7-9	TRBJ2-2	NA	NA	TGTGCCAGCAGCTTAGGATGGCCCGGGGAGCTGTTTTTT	CASSLGWPGELFF
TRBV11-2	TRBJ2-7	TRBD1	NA	TGTGCCAGCAGCAGCCGGGACAGGGGTTCCTACGAGCAGTACTTC	CASSSRDRGSYEQYF
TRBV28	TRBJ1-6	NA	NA	TGTGCCAGCAGTTCGGTCGTCCCACCCCTCCACTTT	CASSSVVPPLHF
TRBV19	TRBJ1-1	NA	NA	TGTGCCAGTACCGTGGGCCTGAGACAGGTCGGGCTAACTGAAGCTTTCTTT	CASTVGLRQVGLTEAFF
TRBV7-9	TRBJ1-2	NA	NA	TGTGCCAGCAGCTTAGCGCCGGGACTCCGGGGCCCTATCTATGGCTACACCTTC	CASSLAPGLRGPIYGYTF
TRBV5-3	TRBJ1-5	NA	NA	TGTGCCAGAAGCTTGGAATATAGCAATCAGCCCCAGCATTTT	CARSLEYSNQPQHF
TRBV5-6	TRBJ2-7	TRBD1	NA	TGTGCCAGCAGCCCCGTTCGGGCAGGGGGCAGGGAAGGGTACGAGCAGTACTTC	CASSPVRAGGREGYEQYF
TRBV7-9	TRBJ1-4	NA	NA	TGTGCCAGCAGCTTAGAAAGCTTTAATGAAAAACTGTTTTTT	CASSLESFNEKLFF
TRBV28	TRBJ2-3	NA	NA	TGTGCCAGCAGTTTCGCAGGGACTGGGGGAGATACGCAGTATTTT	CASSFAGTGGDTQYF
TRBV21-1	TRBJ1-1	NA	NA	TGTGCCAGCAGCTCGCAGGACAGGGGGGACACTGAAGCTTTCTTT	CASSSQDRGDTEAFF
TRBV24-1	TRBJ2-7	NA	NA	TGTGCCACCAGTGGAGTAGGAAGGGGAGGAGAGCAGTACTTC	CATSGVGRGGEQYF
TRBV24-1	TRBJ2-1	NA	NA	TGTGCCACCAGTGACACGACCGCGCCTACGGGCAATGAGCAGTTCTTC	CATSDTTAPTGNEQFF